A selection of T cell receptor beta chains follows, all from one sample in a study of T cell responses to AZD1222 COVID-19 vaccine. The method was immunoSEQ multiplex PCR; TCRdb's version includes in-frame clones alone and lacks a portion of them. This table holds tens of thousands of clones, roughly nine tenths found once. This specimen consisted of peripheral blood, obtained on day 0 of AZD1222 vaccination. The receptors come from an adult in good health. The CDR3 runs from the conserved cysteine through the conserved F or W. D genes are given only for firm matches. Clone size is given for some rows only: seen once, a few or many times, or a class if the clone is expanded.

D	J	V	size	DNA	CDR3
.	TRBJ2-2	TRBV30	.	TGTGCCTGGAGTGTAATCCGCTACGGGGAGCTGTTTTTT	CAWSVIRYGELFF
TRBD2	TRBJ2-1	TRBV10-2	.	TGCGCCAGCAGTGGAAGGGCTCTAGCGGGAGTGGGGGATGAGCAGTTCTTC	CASSGRALAGVGDEQFF
.	TRBJ1-2	TRBV18	.	TGTGCCAGCTCACAGGGCGGCACATCTCTTTGGAACGGCTACACCTTC	CASSQGGTSLWNGYTF
.	TRBJ1-1	TRBV7-8	.	TGTGCCAGCTTCGGGCGGGGCAGGAACACTGAAGCTTTCTTT	CASFGRGRNTEAFF
TRBD1	TRBJ1-2	TRBV2	once	TGTGCCAGCAGTGAACTGGACAGGGGACATGGCTACACCTTC	CASSELDRGHGYTF
.	TRBJ1-5	TRBV3-1/TRBV3-2	few	TGTGCCAGCAGCCTGGGGACGGTTAATCAGCCCCAGCATTTT	CASSLGTVNQPQHF
.	TRBJ2-1	TRBV13	.	TGTGCCAGCAGCTTATGGGAGGCCTACAATGAGCAGTTCTTC	CASSLWEAYNEQFF
TRBD2	TRBJ2-7	TRBV5-8	.	TGTGCCAGCAGCACCAGGACTAGCGGGTGGTACGAGCAGTACTTC	CASSTRTSGWYEQYF
TRBD1	TRBJ1-4	TRBV4-1	few	TGCGCCAGCAGCCAAGGGGACAGAGGAGCGGGAAAACTGTTTTTT	CASSQGDRGAGKLFF
.	TRBJ2-1	TRBV29-1	.	TGCAGCGTTGGGACAGGAGGGGGGGAGCAGTTCTTC	CSVGTGGGEQFF
TRBD1	TRBJ1-2	TRBV19	.	TGTGCCAGTAGTCCCTCCGGGACAGGGGGCTCTATCTATGGCTACACCTTC	CASSPSGTGGSIYGYTF
TRBD2	TRBJ2-5	TRBV7-8	.	TGTGCCAGCAGCTTACCACAGGGACTAGCGGGCCAAGAGACCCAGTACTTC	CASSLPQGLAGQETQYF
.	TRBJ2-1	TRBV27	.	TGTGCCAGCAGGCGGGCAGGGCAAGAGCAGTTCTTC	CASRRAGQEQFF
TRBD1	TRBJ2-5	TRBV24-1	.	TGTGCCACCAGTGACGGACAGGTTCAAGAGACCCAGTACTTC	CATSDGQVQETQYF
.	TRBJ2-7	TRBV6-6	.	TGTGCCAGCGAGGACGGGTACGAGCAGTACTTC	CASEDGYEQYF
TRBD1	TRBJ1-3	TRBV4-1	once	TGCGCCAGCAGCCAAGTAGGGACAGGAGTGCGGATAAACACCATATATTTT	CASSQVGTGVRINTIYF
.	TRBJ1-5	TRBV27	.	TGTGCCAGCAGTCCCGCGCAGGGCAATCAGCCCCAGCATTTT	CASSPAQGNQPQHF
TRBD1	TRBJ1-5	TRBV6-1	.	TGTGCCAGCAGTGACGGACAGGGTGGTCAGCCCCAGCATTTT	CASSDGQGGQPQHF
.	TRBJ1-3	TRBV19	.	TGTGCCAGTAGTATTGGAAGGGGAAACTCTGGAAACACCATATATTTT	CASSIGRGNSGNTIYF
.	TRBJ1-1	TRBV12-3/TRBV12-4	.	TGTGCCAGCATTCCCCATGATGGCACTGAAGCTTTCTTT	CASIPHDGTEAFF
.	TRBJ2-7	TRBV23-1	.	TGCGCCAGCAGCCTTTACGGGGGTAGCTCCTACGAGCAGTACTTC	CASSLYGGSSYEQYF
TRBD2	TRBJ2-7	TRBV4-2	.	TGTGCCAGCAGCCAGGAAAGCGGGGGCCTCTACGAGCAGTACTTC	CASSQESGGLYEQYF
TRBD2	TRBJ2-1	TRBV9	once	TGTGCCAGCAGCAAAGGGACTAGCGGGAGGAGTGATGAGCAGTTCTTC	CASSKGTSGRSDEQFF
.	TRBJ1-2	TRBV29-1	.	TGCAGCGTAGAATGGAGCTATGGCTACACCTTC	CSVEWSYGYTF
.	TRBJ2-5	TRBV6-6	.	TGTGCCAGCAGTCCACAAGAGACCCAGTACTTC	CASSPQETQYF
TRBD1	TRBJ1-3	TRBV2	.	TGTGCCACCGCAGGGGGGGCTGCTGGAAACACCATATATTTT	CATAGGAAGNTIYF
TRBD1	TRBJ1-4	TRBV19	.	TGTGCCAGTCATACAGGGGCGGCTAATGAAAAACTGTTTTTT	CASHTGAANEKLFF
.	TRBJ1-2	TRBV29-1	.	TGCAGCGTTGAAGCAGGGGACGGGCCATTCTATGGCTACACCTTC	CSVEAGDGPFYGYTF
.	TRBJ1-1	TRBV28	.	TGTGCCAGCGGACAGTATGTGAACACTGAAGCTTTCTTT	CASGQYVNTEAFF
TRBD1	TRBJ1-4	TRBV5-6	.	TGTGCCAGCAGCTCACGGTCCGGGACAGGCGATGAAAAACTGTTTTTT	CASSSRSGTGDEKLFF
.	TRBJ1-2	TRBV14	once	TGTGCCAGCAGCCCCCCCGGTACGCGGGACTATGGCTACACCTTC	CASSPPGTRDYGYTF
.	TRBJ1-1	TRBV5-1	.	TGCGCCAGCAGCTTGGGGGCTTACAGGGAGGAAACGAACACTGAAGCTTTCTTT	CASSLGAYREETNTEAFF
.	TRBJ1-6	TRBV19	.	TGTGCCAGCCGGGGGAATTATAATTCACCCCTCCACTTT	CASRGNYNSPLHF
TRBD1	TRBJ1-1	TRBV9	once	TGTGCCAGCAGCGTAGGACTGACAGGGGAGAACACTGAAGCTTTCTTT	CASSVGLTGENTEAFF
.	TRBJ1-1	TRBV9	.	TGTGCCAGTAGCGTTCAGGGAGGGAACACTGAAGCTTTCTTT	CASSVQGGNTEAFF
TRBD1	TRBJ1-5	TRBV5-6	.	TGTGCCAGCAGCCTGACAGGGAAAGATCAGCCCCAGCATTTT	CASSLTGKDQPQHF
.	TRBJ2-3	TRBV30	.	TGTGCCTGCTCCCGACTCCTCATCTTCACAGATACGCAGTATTTT	CACSRLLIFTDTQYF
TRBD2	TRBJ2-7	TRBV10-2	.	TGCGCCAGCAGTGAGTCTAGTGGGACTAGCGCTTACGAGCAGTACTTC	CASSESSGTSAYEQYF
TRBD2	TRBJ2-1	TRBV7-3	once	TGTGCCAGCAGCTTAATCCCCAAGCGGGGGGCCTACAATGAGCAGTTCTTC	CASSLIPKRGAYNEQFF
.	TRBJ1-5	TRBV19	.	TGTGCCAGTAGTGGGACGGGAGGCAATCAGCCCCAGCATTTT	CASSGTGGNQPQHF
.	TRBJ2-1	TRBV5-1	.	TGCGCCAGCAGCTTGGGGGGCCGGACTCCATACAATGAGCAGTTCTTC	CASSLGGRTPYNEQFF
.	TRBJ1-1	TRBV3-1/TRBV3-2	.	TGTGCCAGCAGCCCACGACGAGGAGGGGTGGGAGAGGGAATGAACACTGAAGCTTTCTTT	CASSPRRGGVGEGMNTEAFF
.	TRBJ1-1	TRBV10-3	once	TGTGCCATCAGTGAGTCGGATGGCACTGAAGCTTTCTTT	CAISESDGTEAFF
TRBD1	TRBJ2-7	TRBV6-1	.	TGTGCCAGCAGTGAAGGCGGGACAGGGAGGAACGAGCAGTACTTC	CASSEGGTGRNEQYF
.	TRBJ2-1	TRBV5-1	.	TGCGCCAGCAGCCCGGCTGGCTCCTACAATGAGCAGTTCTTC	CASSPAGSYNEQFF
.	TRBJ1-1	TRBV7-9	.	TGTGCCAGCAGCCCCCCCGGGACCGGTTTCACTGAAGCTTTCTTT	CASSPPGTGFTEAFF
TRBD2	TRBJ2-2	TRBV5-5	.	TGTGCCAGCAGTTTAGCGGGGCCGAACACCGGGGAGCTGTTTTTT	CASSLAGPNTGELFF
.	TRBJ1-4	TRBV19	once	TGTGCCAGTAATGTGGACAGAGATAATGAAAAACTGTTTTTT	CASNVDRDNEKLFF
.	TRBJ1-2	TRBV19	.	TGTGCCAGTAGTGCCCCGGACATTTATGGCTACACCTTC	CASSAPDIYGYTF
TRBD1	TRBJ2-1	TRBV28	once	TGTGCCAGCAGTCTCACTCAGGGGGCGGTCAATGAGCAGTTCTTC	CASSLTQGAVNEQFF
.	TRBJ2-1	TRBV29-1	.	TGCAGCGTTGGCCTCAGCTCCTACAATGAGCAGTTCTTC	CSVGLSSYNEQFF
.	TRBJ1-1	TRBV7-8	.	TGTGCCAGCAGCTTCCTTGGGGAGAACACTGAAGCTTTCTTT	CASSFLGENTEAFF
.	TRBJ1-1	TRBV10-2	.	TGCGCCAGCAGTGAGAGGGGAACTGAAGCTTTCTTT	CASSERGTEAFF
.	TRBJ1-5	TRBV5-1	.	TGCGCCAGCAGGCGGGGGAGCAATCAGCCCCAGCATTTT	CASRRGSNQPQHF
TRBD2	TRBJ2-1	TRBV5-4	once	TGTGCCAGCAGACCCGGACTAGCGGGCGACAGCTCCTACAATGAGCAGTTCTTC	CASRPGLAGDSSYNEQFF
TRBD1	TRBJ1-2	TRBV19	.	TGTGCCAGTAGTATAGATGAGACAGGGAACTATGGCTACACCTTC	CASSIDETGNYGYTF
.	TRBJ1-2	TRBV18	.	TGTGCCAGCTCACCCCAAGAACTAAAGCTGGGACACCCCTGTGGCTACACCTTC	CASSPQELKLGHPCGYTF